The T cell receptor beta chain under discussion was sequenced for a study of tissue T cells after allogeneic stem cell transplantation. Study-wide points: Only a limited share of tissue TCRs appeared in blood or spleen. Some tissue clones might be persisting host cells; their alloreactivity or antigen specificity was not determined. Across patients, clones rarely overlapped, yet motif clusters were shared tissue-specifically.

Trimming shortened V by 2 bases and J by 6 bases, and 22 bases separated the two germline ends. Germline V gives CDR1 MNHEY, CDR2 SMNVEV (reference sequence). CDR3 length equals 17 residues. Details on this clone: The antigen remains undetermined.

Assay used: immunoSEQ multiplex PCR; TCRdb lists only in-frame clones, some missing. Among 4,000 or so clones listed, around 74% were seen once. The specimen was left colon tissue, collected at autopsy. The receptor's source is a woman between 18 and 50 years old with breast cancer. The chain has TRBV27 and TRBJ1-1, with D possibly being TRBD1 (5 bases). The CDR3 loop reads CASSLLGSPQGRAEAFF. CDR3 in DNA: TGTGCCAGCAGTTTACTCGGTAGTCCGCAGGGCAGAGCTGAAGCTTTCTTT.